This TCR delta chain is drawn from a study of Vδ1+ human thymocytes listed by TCRdb under 2018. Study-level background: mRNA-level TRG and TRD CDR3 repertoires of highly purified Vdelta1+ thymocytes from young children were characterised as a data resource. Earlier work had validated the multiplex-based CDR3 amplicon strategy against 5'RACE-based methods for generating CDR3 amplicons. Overall study outcomes, separate from this receptor: Because unexpected Vdelta2 sequences could lead to misinterpretation of bulk repertoire data, the authors recommended using highly purified populations and validating at the single-cell level. Around 22% of thymic TRD sequences were found to be Vdelta2 (and few were Vdelta3) despite high sort purity, in contrast to peripheral blood Vdelta1+ controls. Donors shared many TRG clonotypes (up to about 7x10^3), but TRD repertoires were essentially private, with at most 130 shared. No clustering by age or sex was observed, so analyses did not stratify donors by these variables. The thymic TRG and TRD repertoires appeared highly polyclonal, with Gaussian CDR3 length distributions, in contrast to the oligoclonal repertoires of peripheral blood.

Details on this clone: Its antigen is unknown. No base quality values were provided; no much bigger clone lies one nucleotide off.

Thymic samples were depleted of alphabeta T cells, then CD3+ TCRVdelta1+ TCRVdelta2- thymocytes were FACS-sorted. A purity of about 98% to 99.6% was achieved for sorted Vdelta1+ thymocytes. The thymic specimens were obtained from several paediatric patients who were undergoing corrective cardiac surgery and ranged in age from about 5 days to 16 months. After the thymic tissue was dispersed, mononuclear cells were isolated using a Histopaque-1077 density gradient. Staining used anti-TCRVdelta1 clone TS8.2, anti-TCRVdelta2 clone B6, anti-CD3 clone HIT3a and anti-TCRalphabeta clone IP26 antibodies. The CDR3 goes from the cysteine to the phenylalanine over 18 residues. The sequence is cut down to CDR3 DNA, 54 bases in frame from base 1. The germline V and J ends show losses of 5 bases and 0 bases respectively, and no gene match explains 15 bases of the junction. Based on the germline V gene, the CDR1 and CDR2 sequences are TSWWSYY and QGS.

RNA was isolated using the RNeasy mini kit, and reverse transcription was performed with Superscript III. Multiplex PCR was used to generate CDR3 amplicons, with pooled V-gene forward primers and a constant-region reverse primer carrying Illumina adaptor overhangs. After gel purification, the amplicons were indexed with Nextera index primers during about 8 additional PCR cycles and then purified using AMPure XP beads. The libraries were sequenced on an Illumina MiSeq using paired-end 250 bp reads, dual indexing and a 20% PhiX spike-in. The authors processed their data as follows. FastQC was used to check read quality, and ea-utils fastq-join was used to merge TRG read pairs. IMGT/HighV-QUEST was used to annotate the sequences, only productive sequences with an unambiguous V-gene assignment were kept, and clonotypes were defined as sequences sharing an identical CDR3 sequence. Downstream analysis used VDJtools 1.1.1, tcR 2.2.3, Treemap and vegan Shannon diversity in R 3.4.4. In TCRdb, clones were called once more from the public reads by CATT, and rows of identical DNA were later combined. These V and J calls rely on TCRdb rather than the paper's analysis. The sample table holds under 85,000 delta-chain clones, of which around 30% were seen once. The ten most abundant clones make up more than 0.25% of the sample.

Sequenced input: Vdelta1+ gamma-delta thymocytes from the thymus. What this sample's cell subset or site label stands for: FACS-sorted CD3+ TCRalphabeta- TCRVdelta1+ TCRVdelta2- thymocytes. The rearranged chain carries TRDV1 and TRDJ1; 7 central bases correspond to TRDD3. The TCR sequence derives from a boy under two years old who had congenital heart surgery. The DNA sequence is TGTGCTCTTGGGCCGCCGGGAGGGGGGATTACGTACACCGATAAACTCATCTTT. Translated, it reads CALGPPGGGITYTDKLIF.